Sequencing of this T cell receptor (beta chain) was carried out in a study of cytomegalovirus exposure and HLA in healthy donors. About the research overall: The early release's HLA-typed donors yielded roughly 85 million unique TCRs. Overall study findings and caveats: A later analysis found most CMV-associated TCR beta chains apparently HLA-restricted. Most TCR sequences were uncommon, yet certain public TCRs appeared in many donors.

With 60 Vbeta and 13 Jbeta primers, the PCR was carried out. Assay: immunoSEQ multiplex PCR; the TCRdb copy retains only in-frame clones and omits some. Of 110,000 to 150,000 clones in the sample, less than 10% were seen once. For this clone: Its target is not known.

The CDR3 runs 15 residues. V lost 1 base, J lost 8 bases, and 6 bases stayed unmatched. CDR1 is SNHLY and CDR2 is FYNNEI in the germline V gene. The V and J genes are TRBV2 and TRBJ1-2, with TRBD1 matching over 11 bases. The sample consisted of PBMCs. The receptor was derived from a male donor in good health and CMV-seronegative. CDR3 protein: CASSEDWDRGEGYTF. In DNA, the CDR3 is TGTGCCAGCAGTGAAGATTGGGACAGGGGGGAGGGCTACACCTTC.